This T cell receptor beta chain was obtained from a study of cytomegalovirus exposure and HLA in healthy donors. Study-wide background: Among several hundred genotyped donors, approximately 80% fell in the Caucasian-associated ancestry cluster.

Note on this clone: What it binds is unknown.

Germline CDR1 reads ENHRY; CDR2 reads SYGVKD. This CDR3 has 14 residues. V dropped 1 base and J dropped 7 bases, with 11 bases sitting between them. Amplification used 60 Vbeta primers and 13 Jbeta primers. Generated by immunoSEQ multiplex PCR, the TCRdb table keeps only in-frame clones and is missing some. The sample includes 65,000 to 80,000 clones. Study-level points and caveats: Only CMV serostatus was available as immune exposure information. It emerged from a later analysis that several of the most significant clusters appeared to be linked to common viral pathogens.

The chain is built from TRBV10-3 and TRBJ1-5; unclear D gene. The sample comprised PBMCs. This sequence was found in a man aged 25-45 years in good health and CMV-seronegative. DNA for the CDR3: TGTGCCATCAGTGAGTGGGCGGGCCAGCAGCCCCAGCATTTT. This gives the protein CAISEWAGQQPQHF.